This T cell receptor beta chain was observed in a study of response to subunit inactivated influenza vaccine. Findings of the study overall: Only a handful of new T cells, the authors suggested, are recruited with each seasonal influenza vaccination.

TCRdb called the RT-PCR reads again in MiXCR, with one record for every CDR3 protein. The repertoire holds about 570,000 distinct CDR3 sequences, around 11% seen once, with about 9.4% in the top ten. A few counts support this clonotype. The antigen is undetermined. Trimming cost V 2 bases and J 2 bases, with 10 bases left between them. The CDR3 consists of 14 residues. This chain connects TRBV12-3 or TRBV12-4 to TRBJ2-7; tentatively, D is TRBD1 or TRBD2 (6 bases each). Sequenced material: PBMCs from blood, taken on the day of vaccination. The source of this sequence is a man between 45 and 60 years old who received an inactivated influenza vaccine. This CDR3 reads CASSLKGEAYEQYF. CDR3 nucleotide sequence: TGTGCCAGCAGTTTAAAGGGGGAGGCCTACGAGCAGTACTTC.